This passage covers 13 T cell receptor beta chains from one sample sequenced in a study of T-cell reconstitution after alpha-beta-depleted transplantation in children. It was with unique molecular identifiers that the TCRbeta library was prepared. In TCRdb, the PCR reads were re-called with MiXCR into one record per CDR3 protein. The sample contains 700,000 to 950,000 distinct CDR3 sequences, 15% to 20% of which appear only once. Sequences were derived from PBMCs, mostly from graft donor cells, sampled 360 days after TCRalphabeta/CD19-depleted stem cell transplant. These receptor sequences come from a male patient aged 5 to 17 who had a stem cell transplant for acute lymphoblastic leukemia, so the T cells may come from the graft donor.

This clonotype was counted a few times. The rearrangement links TRBV10-3 to TRBJ2-1; D remains unclear. Germline V gene lookup returns CDR1 ENHRY and CDR2 SYGVKD. The V end was cut by 1 base, the J end by 5 bases, with 12 bases between. The CDR3 runs to 15 residues. As DNA, the CDR3 is TGTGCCATCAGTGAGTTTCCATCTTCCCACAATGAGCAGTTCTTC. Its protein product is CAISEFPSSHNEQFF.

A few counts support this clonotype. The chain is built from TRBV5-1 and TRBJ2-7, with TRBD2 as a possible D gene (6 bases). The CDR3 extends over 14 amino acids. Per germline, CDR1 SGHRS and CDR2 YFSETQ. V dropped 1 base and J dropped 6 bases, with 14 bases sitting between them. The CDR3 DNA reads TGCGCCAGCAGCTTGACGGGAGCGTCGGCCGAGCAGTACTTC. Its translation is CASSLTGASAEQYF.

This clonotype was detected many times. The rearrangement joins TRBV3-1 to TRBJ2-7; 14 nucleotides agree with TRBD2. Losses at the gene ends were 4 bases for V and 7 bases for J; bases not matched to a gene: 6. Per germline, CDR1 LGHDT and CDR2 YNNKEL (reference sequence). This CDR3 region has 15 residues. The CDR3 reads CASSLGLAGVREQYF. The CDR3 nucleotides read TGTGCCAGCAGCCTGGGACTAGCGGGAGTGCGTGAGCAGTACTTC.

Many counts were recorded for this clonotype. V gene TRBV7-7 combines with J gene TRBJ2-1; 10 bases map to TRBD2. In germline, CDR1 is SSHAT, CDR2 FNYEAQ (reference sequence). V was clipped by 1 base and J by 4 bases; unmatched bases: 4. The CDR3 is made up of 16 amino acids. This CDR3 reads CASSLVGTSVYNEQFF. CDR3 sequence (DNA): TGTGCCAGCAGCTTAGTCGGGACTAGCGTGTACAATGAGCAGTTCTTC.

This clonotype has only a few counts. The rearrangement links TRBV21-1 to TRBJ2-3; the D call in the table, TRBD1, was not verified against the DNA. TRBV21-1 corresponds to a pseudogene. The CDR3 consists of 15 residues. Here the CDR3 DNA reads TGTGCCAGCAGCAATTTCCCCGGCAAGGCAGATACGCAGTATTTT. It is translated as CASSNFPGKADTQYF.

The rearrangement joins TRBV5-1 to TRBJ2-5, with 8 bases lining up with TRBD1. The CDR3 loop spans 16 amino acids. Trimming at V came to 2 bases and at J to 2 bases, leaving 8 bases not matched to a gene. Germline V gene lookup returns CDR1 SGHRS and CDR2 YFSETQ. CDR3 nucleotides: TGCGCCAGCAGCTTTCCCGGGACAGGCATACAAGAGACCCAGTACTTC. Encoded protein: CASSFPGTGIQETQYF.

This clonotype was observed a few times. This sequence joins TRBV28 and TRBJ2-3; 7 bases align to TRBD1. Germline V CDR1 and CDR2: MDHEN, SYDVKM. This CDR3 spans 15 amino acids. Trimming took 3 bases from V and 6 from J; bases not matched to a gene: 9. The CDR3 bases are TGTGCCAGCAGTTTCGGTAGAGGGGGCAGGGATACGCAGTATTTT. It encodes CASSFGRGGRDTQYF. The full variable domain, in which reference TRBV28 and TRBJ2-3 provide the parts outside the CDR3, is DVKVTQSSRYLVKRTGEKVFLECVQDMDHENMFWYRQDPGLGLRLIYFSYDVKMKEKGDIPEGYSVSREKKERFSLILESASTNQTSMYLCASSFGRGGRDTQYFGPGTRLTVL.

This clonotype was seen ten or more times. V is TRBV27 and J is TRBJ2-1, with a tentative D call TRBD1 (6 bases). Germline V CDR1 and CDR2: MNHEY, SMNVEV (reference sequence). This CDR3 has 12 amino acids. Trimming removed 5 bases at V and 10 bases at J, with 12 bases between. CDR3 sequence (DNA): TGTGCCAGCAGTCAGGCCGGGACAGAGCAGTTCTTC. It is translated as CASSQAGTEQFF.

This clonotype occurred a few times. This chain links TRBV5-1 with TRBJ2-3; 7 nucleotides align to TRBD1. The CDR3 covers 16 residues. Germline CDR1 and CDR2: SGHRS and YFSETQ. V gave up 4 bases and J gave up 0 bases; unmatched junction bases: 8. CDR3 protein: CASSPDRRRSTDTQYF. The CDR3 region has the DNA TGCGCCAGCAGCCCGGACAGGAGACGAAGCACAGATACGCAGTATTTT. Filled out from reference TRBV5-1 and TRBJ2-3, the complete variable domain reads KAGVTQTPRYLIKTRGQQVTLSCSPISGHRSVSWYQQTPGQGLQFLFEYFSETQRNKGNFPGRFSGRQFSNSRSEMNVSTLELGDSALYLCASSPDRRRSTDTQYFGPGTRLTVL.

The chain employs TRBV2 and TRBJ2-7; the D is unclear. V gave up 3 bases and J gave up 5 bases, with 11 bases separating them. The CDR3 spans 13 residues. Germline CDR1 is SNHLY and CDR2 is FYNNEI. CDR3 in amino acids: CASSEIKGHEQYF. CDR3 in DNA: TGTGCCAGCAGTGAGATCAAGGGCCACGAGCAGTACTTC.

This clonotype has more than one count but fewer than ten. The chain joins TRBV6-9 to TRBJ2-3; D might be TRBD1 (5 bases). This CDR3 has 18 amino acids. Germline V gene lookup returns CDR1 MNHGY and CDR2 SVAAGI. Trimming took off 4 bases at V and 0 bases at J, with 20 bases between the two ends. The CDR3 nucleotides are TGTGCCAGCAGTTTACATCTTGGGGCGACAGCTAGCACAGATACGCAGTATTTT. It translates to CASSLHLGATASTDTQYF.

The sample holds a few counts of this clonotype. This chain joins TRBV5-1 and TRBJ2-2; 8 bases map to TRBD1. Germline-derived CDR1 and CDR2 are SGHRS and YFSETQ. V trimming: 0 bases; J trimming: 4 bases; junction bases outside the gene matches: 5. This CDR3 contains 16 residues. The CDR3 here is CASSLGWTGPTGELFF. The CDR3 region has the DNA TGCGCCAGCAGCTTGGGCTGGACAGGGCCCACCGGGGAGCTGTTTTTT.

The chain links TRBV15 to TRBJ1-1; 7 bases align to TRBD1. V was pared by 7 bases and J by 7 bases, with 18 bases of the junction left unmatched. The CDR3 loop spans 16 amino acids. Per germline, CDR1 LNHNV and CDR2 YYDKDF (reference sequence). CDR3 loop: CATKTRGDGVSFEAFF. In nucleotides, the CDR3 is TGTGCCACCAAGACCAGGGGGGACGGAGTATCTTTTGAAGCTTTCTTT.